Presented here are 24 T cell receptor beta chains from one specimen sequenced in a study of T cell responses to AZD1222 COVID-19 vaccine. The method was immunoSEQ multiplex PCR; TCRdb's version includes in-frame clones alone and lacks a portion of them. There are about 160,000 clones in the sample; approximately 91% occur only once, and around 5.5% lies in the top ten. Sequenced material: peripheral blood, taken on day 0 of AZD1222 vaccination. The receptors shown here come from an adult in good health.

The gene calls are TRBV28 and TRBJ1-4; D unresolved. Germline V CDR1 and CDR2: MDHEN, SYDVKM. CDR3 length equals 14 residues. The V end lost 8 bases, the J end lost 4 bases, and 14 bases lay between the germline ends. The CDR3 sequence is CASVARRYNEKLFF. CDR3 nucleotides: TGTGCCAGCGTGGCAAGGCGCTATAATGAAAAACTGTTTTTT.

This chain connects TRBV18 to TRBJ1-1; D possibly corresponds to TRBD1 (6 bases). The ends were cut back, 3 bases at V and 0 bases at J, with 11 bases in the middle. The CDR3 consists of 15 residues. The V gene's germline CDR1 is KGHSH and CDR2 LQKENI. The CDR3 DNA follows: TGTGCCAGCTCACCCAGACAGGACATGAACACTGAAGCTTTCTTT. The encoded protein is CASSPRQDMNTEAFF.

The J gene is TRBJ1-3, the V gene TRBV30; D perhaps matches TRBD1 (5 bases). V lost 3 bases, J lost 0 bases, and 9 bases lay in between. CDR3 size: 14 residues. Germline-derived CDR1 and CDR2 are GTSNPN and SVGIG (reference sequence). In DNA form, the CDR3 reads TGTGCCTGGAGGACAGCCGCCTCTGGAAACACCATATATTTT. Protein: CAWRTAASGNTIYF.

This clone was observed a single time. The chain is built from TRBV28 and TRBJ2-2; 13 nucleotides match TRBD2. Germline V gene data show CDR1 as MDHEN and CDR2 as SYDVKM. The V segment lost 3 bases and the J segment 8 bases; nucleotides outside the gene matches: 9. The CDR3 is 17 amino acids. The CDR3: CASSFPTSGRARGELFF. The CDR3 nucleotides are TGTGCCAGCAGTTTCCCTACTAGCGGGAGGGCCCGAGGGGAGCTGTTTTTT.

In this sample, this clone turned up once. The chain joins TRBV30 to TRBJ1-6; D unclear. The CDR3 has 13 amino acids. V dropped 2 bases and J dropped 10 bases, with 12 bases sitting between them. Germline CDR1 GTSNPN, CDR2 SVGIG (reference sequence). The CDR3 protein is CAWSSLNGSPLHF. The CDR3 region has the DNA TGTGCCTGGAGTTCCTTGAACGGGTCACCCCTCCACTTT.

The rearrangement links TRBV30 to TRBJ1-4; no reliable D call. The V end was cut by 5 bases, the J end by 8 bases, with 12 bases between. This CDR3 spans 12 amino acids. Looked up from germline, CDR1 is GTSNPN and CDR2 is SVGIG (reference sequence). The CDR3 nucleotides are TGTGCCTGGTCAGACACGACCGAAAAACTGTTTTTT. Its translation is CAWSDTTEKLFF. The whole variable domain, filled in from reference TRBV30 and TRBJ1-4, reads SQTIHQWPATLVQPVGSPLSLECTVEGTSNPNLYWYRQAAGRGLQLLFYSVGIGQISSEVPQNLSASRPQDRQFILSSKKLLLSDSGFYLCAWSDTTEKLFFGSGTQLSVL.

This rearrangement joins TRBV9 to TRBJ2-2; 7 bases map to TRBD1. The CDR3 is 19 amino acids. The germline CDR1 and CDR2 sequences are SGDLS and YYNGEE. The ends lost 0 bases at V and 1 base at J; junction bases unmatched: 12. The CDR3 spells CASSVGVKGALRNTGELFF. CDR3 DNA: TGTGCCAGCAGCGTAGGGGTTAAGGGGGCCCTGCGGAACACCGGGGAGCTGTTTTTT.

The rearrangement links TRBV6-5 to TRBJ2-2; 10 nucleotides agree with TRBD2. This CDR3 contains 16 residues. CDR1 is MNHEY and CDR2 is SVGAGI in the germline V gene. Losses at the gene ends were 4 bases for V and 0 bases for J; bases not matched to a gene: 2. In DNA form, the CDR3 reads TGTGCCAGCAGTTTGGGACTAGCGACGAACACCGGGGAGCTGTTTTTT. This translates into CASSLGLATNTGELFF.

The rearrangement links TRBV29-1 to TRBJ1-1; D is perhaps TRBD1 (5 bases). Germline V gene data show CDR1 as SQVTM and CDR2 as ANQGSEA. This CDR3 spans 12 amino acids. V was clipped by 3 bases and J by 4 bases, with 9 bases between them. The CDR3 region is CSVDSQGTEAFF. The DNA for the CDR3 is TGCAGCGTTGATAGCCAGGGCACTGAAGCTTTCTTT.

V is TRBV28 and J is TRBJ2-6, with D tentatively TRBD1 or TRBD2 (5 bases each). CDR1 is MDHEN and CDR2 is SYDVKM in the germline V gene. V was cut by 3 bases and J by 1 base, with 7 bases left in between. The CDR3 is 15 amino acids. In nucleotides, the CDR3 is TGTGCCAGCAGTTTGGGGACGTCTGGGGCCAACGTCCTGACTTTC. This codes for CASSLGTSGANVLTF.

This clone occurred once. The chain combines TRBV6-5 with TRBJ1-1; maybe TRBD1 (6 bases). The CDR3 totals 13 residues. Trimming left V 6 bases short and J 1 base short, with 9 bases between. The germline V gene encodes CDR1 MNHEY and CDR2 SVGAGI. Written as DNA, the CDR3 is TGTGCCAGCAGATTAGGGGGGAACACTGAAGCTTTCTTT. This gives the protein CASRLGGNTEAFF.

The chain couples TRBV30 to TRBJ1-1, with TRBD1 matching over 11 bases. The germline CDR1 and CDR2 sequences are GTSNPN and SVGIG (reference sequence). This CDR3 is 13 amino acids long. The V and J ends lost 3 bases and 4 bases, in that order; junction bases with no gene match: 1. CDR3 sequence: CAWSGTGGTEAFF. The CDR3 coding sequence is TGTGCCTGGAGCGGGACAGGGGGCACTGAAGCTTTCTTT.

This chain uses TRBV27 with TRBJ2-3, with D unresolved. Germline values: CDR1 MNHEY, CDR2 SMNVEV (reference sequence). Trimming took off 6 bases at V and 0 bases at J, with 7 bases between the two ends. CDR3 length: 13 residues. CDR3 residues: CASRQTSTDTQYF. CDR3 in DNA: TGTGCCAGCAGACAGACTAGCACAGATACGCAGTATTTT.

This clone was counted once. This sequence joins TRBV6-6 and TRBJ1-3; D is possibly TRBD1 (5 bases). This CDR3 comprises 16 residues. Germline V gene sequence: CDR1 MNHNY, CDR2 SVGAGI (reference sequence). V dropped 2 bases and J dropped 1 base, with 12 bases sitting between them. CDR3 in DNA: TGTGCCAGCAGTTACCAGGGTGCAAGTTCTGGAAACACCATATATTTT. It yields the protein CASSYQGASSGNTIYF.

The CDR3 bases are TGTGCCAGCAGCTTGGCAGGGGTCGATAATCAGCCCCAGCATTTT. It codes for CASSLAGVDNQPQHF. The rearrangement links TRBV5-4 to TRBJ1-5; weak D call: TRBD1 (6 bases). V lost 0 bases to trimming and J lost 4 bases, with 11 bases between them. From germline, CDR1 is SGHNT and CDR2 YYREEE (reference sequence). This CDR3 is 15 amino acids long.

The chain links TRBV3-1 (or the pseudogene TRBV3-2) to TRBJ1-6, with D possibly matching TRBD1 (5 bases). V was cut by 4 bases and J by 9 bases, with 16 bases left in between. The CDR3 covers 15 residues. Germline-derived CDR1 and CDR2 are LGHDT and YNNKEL (reference sequence). CDR3 DNA: TGTGCCAGCAGCCGAACGGGACCCTGGTCTTCACCCCTCCACTTT. It yields the protein CASSRTGPWSSPLHF.

The chain couples TRBV5-6 to TRBJ1-2; 9 nucleotides match TRBD1. The ends lost 4 bases at V and 7 bases at J; junction bases unmatched: 11. Germline assignment: CDR1 SGHDT and CDR2 YYEEEE. The CDR3 covers 15 residues. The CDR3 DNA reads as TGTGCCAGCAGCCCTACAGGGGGCCCCCGGCGTGGCTACACCTTC. Its translation: CASSPTGGPRRGYTF.

The rearrangement links TRBV6-5 to TRBJ1-1; unclear D gene. From germline, CDR1 is MNHEY and CDR2 SVGAGI. CDR3 size: 14 residues. Deletions cut 0 bases from V and 5 bases from J, with 10 bases between. CDR3 residues: CASSYSGRRTEAFF. The CDR3 nucleotides read TGTGCCAGCAGTTACTCGGGTCGGCGGACTGAAGCTTTCTTT.

V gene TRBV7-3 combines with J gene TRBJ1-1; D uncertain. Germline values: CDR1 SGHTA, CDR2 FQGTGA. Deletions cut 6 bases from V and 1 base from J, with 9 bases between. The CDR3 totals 13 residues. The CDR3 sequence is CASREGPNTEAFF. The DNA for the CDR3 is TGTGCCAGCAGGGAAGGACCGAACACTGAAGCTTTCTTT.

This clone occurred once. The V gene is TRBV7-2, the J gene TRBJ2-2, with D uncertain. V was clipped by 4 bases and J by 7 bases, with 16 bases between them. CDR3 length equals 15 residues. From germline, CDR1 is SGHTA and CDR2 FQGNSA. CDR3 sequence (DNA): TGTGCCAGCAGCTCCCAAGCCGACCTGGGCGGGGAGCTGTTTTTT. Encoded protein: CASSSQADLGGELFF. The full variable domain, in which reference TRBV7-2 and TRBJ2-2 provide the parts outside the CDR3, is GAGVSQSPSNKVTEKGKDVELRCDPISGHTALYWYRQSLGQGLEFLIYFQGNSAPDKSGLPSDRFSAERTGGSVSTLTIQRTQQEDSAVYLCASSSQADLGGELFFGEGSRLTVL.

V usage is TRBV11-2 and J usage is TRBJ1-4; the match to TRBD1 covers 8 bases. With V trimmed by 2 bases and J by 3 bases, 5 bases remained unmatched. Germline V gene sequence: CDR1 SGHAT, CDR2 FQNNGV. The CDR3 totals 16 residues. The CDR3 spells CASSLKLQGANEKLFF. The CDR3, as DNA: TGTGCCAGCAGCTTAAAATTACAGGGGGCTAATGAAAAACTGTTTTTT. The full variable domain, completed using reference TRBV11-2 and TRBJ1-4, is EAGVAQSPRYKIIEKRQSVAFWCNPISGHATLYWYQQILGQGPKLLIQFQNNGVVDDSQLPKDRFSAERLKGVDSTLKIQPAKLEDSAVYLCASSLKLQGANEKLFFGSGTQLSVL.

The CDR3 sequence: CASSLARTGLGYNEQFF. Written as DNA, the CDR3 is TGTGCCAGCAGCTTAGCACGAACCGGGCTCGGCTACAATGAGCAGTTCTTC. The chain couples TRBV7-3 to TRBJ2-1; D remains unclear. V shed 2 bases and J shed 3 bases, with 17 bases lying between them. Germline V gives CDR1 SGHTA, CDR2 FQGTGA. The CDR3 is 17 residues long.

In this sample, this clone turned up a few times. Within the sample, other DNA sequences also encode this same CDR3. This chain connects TRBV30 to TRBJ1-5, with D hard to call. The germline V gene has CDR1 GTSNPN and CDR2 SVGIG (reference sequence). There are 13 residues in the CDR3. V was pared by 2 bases and J by 1 base, with 6 bases between. The CDR3 bases are TGTGCCTGGAGTTCGGACAGCAATCAGCCCCAGCATTTT. Translation gives CAWSSDSNQPQHF.

The rearrangement links TRBV4-1 to TRBJ1-1, with D maybe TRBD1 (5 bases). Germline V CDR1 and CDR2: MGHRA, YSYEKL. The CDR3 has 16 residues. Trimming removed 4 bases from V and 1 base from J, with 16 bases in between. The CDR3 DNA reads TGCGCCAGCAGCCCGGGGCCTTTTACCCCGAACACTGAAGCTTTCTTT. This gives the protein CASSPGPFTPNTEAFF.